This TCR beta chain was recovered during a study of shared clonotypes between healthy human individuals. Using immunoSEQ multiplex PCR, the repertoire was profiled, and TCRdb retains in-frame clones only, with some absent. Among around 2.3 million clones listed, approximately 96% were seen once. It was into CD45RA+ naive and CD45RA-negative memory subsets that the CD4+ cells were split. The germline gives CDR1 SGHRS, CDR2 YFSETQ. The CDR3 length is 14 residues. The V segment lost 2 bases and the J segment 2 bases; nucleotides outside the gene matches: 4. The J gene is TRBJ2-7, the V gene TRBV5-1, with 7 bases lining up with TRBD1. Sequenced material: naive CD4+ T cells sorted from blood. The subset is: CD45RA+ positively selected. The clonotype comes from a man between 18 and 29 years old in good health. The DNA of the CDR3 is TGCGCCAGCAGCTTCAGACAGGGTACCTACGAGCAGTACTTC. Its protein is CASSFRQGTYEQYF. The full variable domain, completed using reference TRBV5-1 and TRBJ2-7, is KAGVTQTPRYLIKTRGQQVTLSCSPISGHRSVSWYQQTPGQGLQFLFEYFSETQRNKGNFPGRFSGRQFSNSRSEMNVSTLELGDSALYLCASSFRQGTYEQYFGPGTRLTVT.